A single sample gave rise to the 16 T cell receptor beta chains below, sequenced in a study of Ad26.COV2.S vaccination and SARS-CoV-2 variants. Libraries were prepared by immunoSEQ multiplex PCR; TCRdb keeps only in-frame clonotypes and omits some of them. This sample has about 180,000 clones, with approximately 88% found just once. The sequencing here drew on peripheral blood, taken after recovery from COVID-19. The source of these receptors is a human donor who had recovered from COVID-19.

In its sample, this clone was seen a few times. The gene calls are TRBV7-9 and TRBJ2-4; D could derive from TRBD1 or TRBD2 (5 bases each). The germline CDR1 and CDR2 sequences are SEHNR and FQNEAQ (reference sequence). Trimming pared 2 bases from V and 10 bases from J, leaving 12 bases between. CDR3 length equals 13 residues. The CDR3 reads CASSLSTGRIQYF. The CDR3 nucleotides are TGTGCCAGCAGCTTATCAACGGGGCGAATTCAGTACTTC.

This chain connects TRBV18 to TRBJ1-5; unclear D gene. Germline V gene data show CDR1 as KGHSH and CDR2 as LQKENI. CDR3 length equals 13 residues. The ends were cut back, 2 bases at V and 3 bases at J, with 5 bases in the middle. The CDR3 DNA is TGTGCCAGCTCACCAGATGACAATCAGCCCCAGCATTTT. Amino acids: CASSPDDNQPQHF.

The count of this clone is one. The chain links TRBV14 to TRBJ2-2; D is possibly TRBD2 (6 bases). V lost 5 bases and J lost 1, with 14 bases in between. The CDR3 loop spans 16 amino acids. From germline, CDR1 is SGHDN and CDR2 FVKESK. The CDR3 DNA follows: TGTGCCAGCAGCGAAGGGACTTTCAGGAACACCGGGGAGCTGTTTTTT. This codes for CASSEGTFRNTGELFF. The full variable domain, its missing parts supplied by reference TRBV14 and TRBJ2-2, is EAGVTQFPSHSVIEKGQTVTLRCDPISGHDNLYWYRRVMGKEIKFLLHFVKESKQDESGMPNNRFLAERTGGTYSTLKVQPAELEDSGVYFCASSEGTFRNTGELFFGEGSRLTVL.

This sequence joins TRBV10-2 and TRBJ1-1; D perhaps matches TRBD1 (6 bases). This CDR3 spans 12 amino acids. Germline assignment: CDR1 WSHSY and CDR2 SAAADI. Trimming left V 6 bases short and J 5 bases short, with 10 bases between. DNA of the CDR3: TGCGCCAGCAGGCAGGGGAGAACTGAAGCTTTCTTT. It specifies CASRQGRTEAFF.

The V call is TRBV6-6, the J call TRBJ2-3; 8 bases map to TRBD2. Germline CDR1 MNHNY, CDR2 SVGAGI (reference sequence). Trimming cost V 4 bases and J 2 bases; bases outside gene matches: 5. The CDR3 extends over 15 amino acids. CDR3 sequence: CASSSGGLYTDTQYF. DNA of the CDR3: TGTGCCAGCAGTTCGGGAGGGCTCTACACAGATACGCAGTATTTT.

About this clone itself: Distinct nucleotide sequences in the sample also encode this CDR3. V usage is TRBV4-1 and J usage is TRBJ2-1; 10 bases agree with TRBD2. CDR3 length equals 16 residues. V lost 1 base, J lost 3 bases, and 3 bases stayed unmatched. Germline V gene lookup returns CDR1 MGHRA and CDR2 YSYEKL. In DNA form, the CDR3 reads TGCGCCAGCAGCCAAGGGTTAGCGGGAGGCTACAATGAGCAGTTCTTC. Residues: CASSQGLAGGYNEQFF.

This sequence joins TRBV30 and TRBJ1-1; D is uncertain. The CDR3 consists of 13 residues. The germline CDR1 and CDR2 sequences are GTSNPN and SVGIG (reference sequence). V was shortened by 4 bases and J by 1 base, with 10 bases between the two germline ends. The CDR3 coding sequence is TGTGCCTGGAACGGTTGGCAGAACACTGAAGCTTTCTTT. Encoded protein: CAWNGWQNTEAFF. Together with reference TRBV30 and TRBJ1-1, the CDR3 gives the full variable domain: SQTIHQWPATLVQPVGSPLSLECTVEGTSNPNLYWYRQAAGRGLQLLFYSVGIGQISSEVPQNLSASRPQDRQFILSSKKLLLSDSGFYLCAWNGWQNTEAFFGQGTRLTVV.

The chain combines TRBV30 with TRBJ1-3; D call uncertain. The V and J ends lost 1 base and 0 bases respectively, with 4 bases between them. Looked up from germline, CDR1 is GTSNPN and CDR2 is SVGIG (reference sequence). The CDR3 totals 13 residues. CDR3 residues: CAWSGASGNTIYF. The CDR3 nucleotides are TGTGCCTGGAGTGGGGCCTCTGGAAACACCATATATTTT. Supplemented by reference TRBV30 and TRBJ1-3, the full variable domain reads SQTIHQWPATLVQPVGSPLSLECTVEGTSNPNLYWYRQAAGRGLQLLFYSVGIGQISSEVPQNLSASRPQDRQFILSSKKLLLSDSGFYLCAWSGASGNTIYFGEGSWLTVV.

The chain recombines TRBV5-1 with TRBJ2-7; maybe TRBD1 (5 bases). CDR3 length equals 13 residues. Germline V lookup: CDR1 SGHRS, CDR2 YFSETQ. The V end lost 2 bases, the J end lost 3 bases, and 9 bases lay between the germline ends. CDR3 bases: TGCGCCAGCAGCTTTAGGGGCAGCTACGAGCAGTACTTC. As protein: CASSFRGSYEQYF.

The chain links TRBV5-1 to TRBJ2-7; 13 positions match TRBD2. The V gene end was trimmed by 4 bases and the J gene end by 6 bases; junction bases not matched to a gene: 7. Germline V gene data show CDR1 as SGHRS and CDR2 as YFSETQ. This CDR3 has 15 residues. The CDR3 DNA is TGCGCCAGCAGCCCGATGGGGACTAGCGGGGTCGAGCAGTACTTC. Its translation is CASSPMGTSGVEQYF.

The V call is TRBV2, the J call TRBJ2-3, with TRBD2 as a possible D gene (6 bases). The length of the CDR3 is 16 residues. The germline V gene has CDR1 SNHLY and CDR2 FYNNEI. V was cut by 6 bases and J by 0 bases, with 16 bases left in between. CDR3 region: CASRDPGVWSTDTQYF. CDR3 nucleotides: TGTGCCAGCAGGGACCCGGGGGTATGGAGCACAGATACGCAGTATTTT. Full variable domain (rest looked up from reference TRBV2 and TRBJ2-3): EPEVTQTPSHQVTQMGQEVILRCVPISNHLYFYWYRQILGQKVEFLVSFYNNEISEKSEIFDDQFSVERPDGSNFTLKIRSTKLEDSAMYFCASRDPGVWSTDTQYFGPGTRLTVL.

The chain links TRBV18 to TRBJ2-1, with D uncertain. CDR1 is KGHSH, CDR2 LQKENI, per germline. Trimming cost V 6 bases and J 9 bases, with 9 bases left between them. The CDR3 covers 11 residues. CDR3 loop: CASSPRFEQFF. The CDR3 nucleotides read TGTGCCAGCTCCCCCAGATTTGAGCAGTTCTTC.

This clone was picked up a small number of times. The chain uses TRBV2 and TRBJ1-1; D might be TRBD1 (5 bases). CDR3 length: 14 amino acids. V lost 3 bases, J lost 5 bases, and 13 bases lay in between. Germline V gives CDR1 SNHLY, CDR2 FYNNEI. The CDR3 spells CASSEGRGRTEAFF. As DNA, the CDR3 is TGTGCCAGCAGTGAGGGGAGGGGACGGACTGAAGCTTTCTTT.

The chain is built from TRBV28 and TRBJ1-1; 9 nucleotides match TRBD1. Unmatched junction bases numbered 8, after V lost 7 bases and J lost 2 bases. From germline, CDR1 is MDHEN and CDR2 SYDVKM. The CDR3 sequence is 15 residues long. CDR3 in amino acids: CASISAGQGNTEAFF. The CDR3, as DNA: TGTGCCAGCATATCGGCGGGACAGGGAAACACTGAAGCTTTCTTT.

This clone was seen just once. The chain links TRBV7-2 to TRBJ1-2; 7 nucleotides align to TRBD1. In germline, CDR1 is SGHTA, CDR2 FQGNSA. Trimming at V came to 4 bases and at J to 4 bases, leaving 3 bases not matched to a gene. This CDR3 spans 13 amino acids. The CDR3 nucleotides read TGTGCCAGCAGCTCAAGGGGGCTCTATGGCTACACCTTC. Its protein is CASSSRGLYGYTF.

The chain links TRBV28 to TRBJ2-1, with TRBD2 matching over 8 bases. Germline values: CDR1 MDHEN, CDR2 SYDVKM. J lost 5 bases, V lost 6 bases, and 9 bases had no gene match. CDR3 length equals 15 residues. In DNA form, the CDR3 reads TGTGCCAGCAGCCTACTAGCGGTGATCCACAATGAGCAGTTCTTC. Translated: CASSLLAVIHNEQFF.